This T cell receptor beta chain was documented in a study of cytotoxic CD8 clonotypes in ibrutinib-treated CLL (dated by TCRdb to the early 2020s). Some background on the complete study: The cohort had about a dozen relapsed/refractory and roughly 15 treatment-naive patients; roughly 18 were IGHV unmutated. Longitudinal samples were available for about 30% of the roughly 86 trial participants. Responses were partial in approximately 24 patients and complete in 2; after median 68 months follow-up, about 14 stayed in remission and about twelve progressed. On average, each sample yielded 270,000 or so productive templates and around 98,000 productive rearrangements. Every sample from remission and from progressive disease was obtained while the patients were still on ibrutinib. Response samples were taken after a median of 12 months on treatment, ranging from about 6 to 36 months. Cryopreserved peripheral blood mononuclear cells were obtained before treatment, at response, and at either sustained remission or disease progression.

CDR1 and CDR2 are read off the germline V gene (reference sequence) as LNHNV and YYDKDF. The CDR3 measures 16 amino acids from cysteine to phenylalanine. The only DNA kept is the CDR3, 48 bases in frame from the first base. Clipping removes 3 bases from V and 3 bases from J, with 10 as the unmatched junction base count. Findings and caveats that apply to the study as a whole: Baseline clonality exceeded that of age-matched healthy donors and correlated strongly with circulating CD8+ T-cell counts. Sampling times were not matched between sustained-remission and progressing patients, and lymph node repertoires were not studied. Public clonotypes were found to be uncommon and were observed to contract or remain stable during treatment; the increase in clonality was shown to reflect expansion of private clonotypes at ibrutinib response. An increase in clonality was observed at ibrutinib response, with clonality remaining stable during sustained remission and falling back toward baseline at progression.

Turning to this clone: Its antigen target is currently unknown. Base qualities are not at hand, and no much larger clone is one base apart.

On a MiSeq, deep resolution sequencing aimed for a depth between 1 in 1 million and 1 in 200,000 T cells, with each clonotype covered around 9.2x on average. TCR beta libraries were generated with the immunoSEQ hsTCRB Kit. Under the source paper's analysis protocol: The data were analyzed with ImmunoSEQ Analyzer and ImmunoSEQ Data Assistant, and V, D and J gene assignments followed IMGT definitions. Clonality was computed as one minus normalized Shannon entropy of productive rearrangement frequencies, ranging from 0 to 1. Only overrepresented clonotypes making up at least 0.05% of the repertoire of each patient were included in the public clonotype analysis. About a dozen repertoires from age-matched healthy donors, obtained from immuneACCESS, served as clonality controls. Not all clones reach the TCRdb copy of this immuneACCESS table, which keeps in-frame sequences only. Checked studies attribute under half of the gap to unresolved V genes and leave the rest unexplained. The DNA gave D and trimming, while V, J and clone size come from that table. For this sample there are 20,000 to 30,000 clones; around 75% appear just once. Clones ranked in the top ten supply approximately 30% of the sample.

According to the study, the label for this sample's time point signals: approximately 25 months on ibrutinib. For TCR beta library preparation, about 2 micrograms of genomic DNA were isolated from cryopreserved PBMCs. High-throughput TCR beta sequencing was performed on longitudinal blood samples from CLL patients receiving ibrutinib monotherapy. The patients took part in an open-label, single-center phase 2 trial of ibrutinib monotherapy. The sample consisted of PBMCs, taken after 24 months of ibrutinib treatment. This receptor was taken from a human donor with chronic lymphocytic leukemia. The chain uses TRBV15 and TRBJ2-7; 8 central bases correspond to TRBD1. The CDR3 sequence is CATSSRQGNSFYEQYF. The DNA sequence reads TGTGCCACCAGCAGCAGACAGGGGAATTCCTTCTACGAGCAGTACTTC.